This TCR beta chain derives from a study of PD-1 blockade in classical Hodgkin lymphoma. Study results and caveats: There was a significant rise in CD4+ TCR diversity by C4D1, with no such rise for CD8+. Newly diagnosed patients were reported to start with lower TCR diversity than healthy donors.

Every patient was affected by relapse after autologous stem cell transplantation, while exposure to brentuximab vedotin was not uniform. Germline loops: CDR1 MDHEN, CDR2 SYDVKM. The CDR3 has 15 amino acids. The J segment lost 6 bases and the V segment lost 4 bases, leaving 4 bases of the junction unmatched. Points on this clone: The target antigen is unknown.

The repertoire was sequenced with immunoSEQ multiplex PCR; TCRdb's copy has only in-frame clones and lacks some. The sample has 14,000 or so clones; 60% to 80% are singletons. Here the sequenced sample was peripheral blood mononuclear cells (PBMCs), taken before the second cycle of nivolumab. The TCR was taken from a human donor with classical Hodgkin lymphoma. The gene calls are TRBV28 and TRBJ1-4; 11 bases are a match to TRBD1. As DNA, the CDR3 is TGTGCCAGCAGTTATCCGGGACAGGGGGATGAAAAACTGTTTTTT. It encodes CASSYPGQGDEKLFF.